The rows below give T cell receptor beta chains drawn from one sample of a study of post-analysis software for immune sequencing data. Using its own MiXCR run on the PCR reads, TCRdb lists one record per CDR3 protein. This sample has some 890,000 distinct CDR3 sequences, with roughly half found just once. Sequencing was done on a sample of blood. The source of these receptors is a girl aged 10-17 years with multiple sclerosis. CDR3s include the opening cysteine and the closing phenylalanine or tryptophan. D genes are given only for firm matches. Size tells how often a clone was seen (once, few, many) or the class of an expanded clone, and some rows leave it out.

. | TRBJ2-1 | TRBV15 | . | TGTGCCACCAGCAGAGATTGGGCCGAGAGCTCCTACAATGAGCAGTTCTTC | CATSRDWAESSYNEQFF
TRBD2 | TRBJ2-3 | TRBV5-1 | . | TGCGCCAGCAGCTTGACCCTCGCGGGGACTAGCGGGACGGATACGCAGTATTTT | CASSLTLAGTSGTDTQYF
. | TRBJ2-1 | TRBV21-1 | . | TGTGCCAGGAGGGAGAATGAGCAGTTCTTC | CARRENEQFF
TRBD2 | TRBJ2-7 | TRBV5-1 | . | TGCGCCAGCAGCTTGAATAGCGGGAGAAATTTTTACGAGCAGTACTTC | CASSLNSGRNFYEQYF
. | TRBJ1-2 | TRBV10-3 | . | TGTGCCGTCAGTGAGTCGACTCCGGGCAACTTCAACGGCTACACCTTC | CAVSESTPGNFNGYTF
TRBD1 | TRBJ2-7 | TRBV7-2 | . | TGTGCCAGCAGTCCGGACAGGGGTTACTACGAGCAGTACTTC | CASSPDRGYYEQYF
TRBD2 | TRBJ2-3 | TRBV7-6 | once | TGTGCCAGCAGCCTTCCTCACGGGGGGTTCCGCACAGATACGCAGTATTTT | CASSLPHGGFRTDTQYF
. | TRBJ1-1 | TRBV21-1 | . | TGTGCCAGCAGTTACCTAGGTGAAGCTTTCTTT | CASSYLGEAFF
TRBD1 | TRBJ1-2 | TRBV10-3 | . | TGTGCCATCAGTGGACAGGGAGCGGGGAAAAGTGGCTACACCTTC | CAISGQGAGKSGYTF
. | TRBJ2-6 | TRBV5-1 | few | TGCGCCAGCAGCTACGGACGGTCCTCTGGGGCCAACGTCCTGACTTTC | CASSYGRSSGANVLTF
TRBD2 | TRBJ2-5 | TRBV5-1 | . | TGCGCCAGCAGCAACATAGCGGGGAACCCCAAAGAGACCCAGTACTTC | CASSNIAGNPKETQYF
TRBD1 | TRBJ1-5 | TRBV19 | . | TGTGCCAGTAGTATCTTGGGACAGGCCGACAATCAGCCCCAGCATTTT | CASSILGQADNQPQHF
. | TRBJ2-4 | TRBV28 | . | TGTGCCAGCAGTCCCCCCGGACTGAACATTCAGTACTTC | CASSPPGLNIQYF
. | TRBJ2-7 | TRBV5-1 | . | TGCGCCAGCAGAAAGGAAAGCCTGGGCCCCTACGAGCAGTACTTC | CASRKESLGPYEQYF
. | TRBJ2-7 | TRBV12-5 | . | TGTGCTAGTGGTCCACCACAGGGTTACAATGAGCAGTACTTC | CASGPPQGYNEQYF
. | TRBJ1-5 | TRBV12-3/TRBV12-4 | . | TGTGCCAGCAGTTTAACTGTGAATCAGCCCCAGCATTTT | CASSLTVNQPQHF
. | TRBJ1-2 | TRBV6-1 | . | TGTGCCAGCAGTGCCCGGGGCCAAAGCAACTATGGCTACACCTTC | CASSARGQSNYGYTF
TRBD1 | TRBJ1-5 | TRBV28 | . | TGTGCCAGCAGTGTCTCGGGACAGGGGAGCCAGCCCCAGCATTTT | CASSVSGQGSQPQHF
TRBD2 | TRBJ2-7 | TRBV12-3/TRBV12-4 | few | TGTGCCAGCAGCCCTCCCCTAGGCGAGCGGGGGAGCTCCTACGAGCAGTACTTC | CASSPPLGERGSSYEQYF
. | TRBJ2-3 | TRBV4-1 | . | TGCGCCAGCAGCCAACAGGAGGGATACACAGATGCGCAGTATTTT | CASSQQEGYTDAQYF
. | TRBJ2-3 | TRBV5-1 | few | TGCGCCAGCAGCTCCTCGGCCCAGGTGGGAACAGATACGCAGTATTTT | CASSSSAQVGTDTQYF
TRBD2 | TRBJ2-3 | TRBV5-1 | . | TGCGCCAGCAGCAAGAGCGGGGGGGCAGATACGCAGTATTTT | CASSKSGGADTQYF
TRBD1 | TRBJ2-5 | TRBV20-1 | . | TGCAGTGCCATACAGGGGGCCCAAAATGAGCAGTACTTC | CSAIQGAQNEQYF
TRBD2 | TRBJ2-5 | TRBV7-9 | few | TGTGCCAGCAGCTTAGCGTCGACGGGAGGGATGGAGACCCAGTACTTC | CASSLASTGGMETQYF
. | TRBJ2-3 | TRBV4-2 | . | TGTGCCAGCAGCCGGGACTGGCCCCTCATGTTGGATACGCAGTATTTT | CASSRDWPLMLDTQYF
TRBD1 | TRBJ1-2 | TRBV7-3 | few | TGTGCCAGCAGTCCACAGGGGGCCGGCTACACCTTC | CASSPQGAGYTF
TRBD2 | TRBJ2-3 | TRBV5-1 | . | TGCGCCAGCAGCTTAGGACTAGCGGGGTATTCAGATACGCAGTATTTT | CASSLGLAGYSDTQYF
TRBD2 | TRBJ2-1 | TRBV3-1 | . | TGTGCCAGCAGCCGGCCTGGGGACTACACTGAGCAGTTCTTT | CASSRPGDYTEQFF
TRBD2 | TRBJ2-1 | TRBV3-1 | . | TGTGCCAGCAGCCAACCACTGACTAGCGTGAATGAGCAGTTCTTC | CASSQPLTSVNEQFF